These T cell receptor beta chains were read from a single sample in a study of cytomegalovirus exposure and HLA in healthy donors. Profiled with immunoSEQ multiplex PCR; TCRdb holds only in-frame clones, not every one. The repertoire holds some 110,000 clones, with around 70% as singletons. The sample comprised PBMCs. These receptor sequences come from a woman aged 45-65 years in good health and CMV-seropositive. Each CDR3 is given with its conserved first and last residue. A D gene is named only where the DNA matches it firmly. Part of the rows lack a size; the others show once, few, many or a class for expanded clones.

cdr3_aa: CASSDFGRAASGSYTF; cdr3_nt: TGTGCCAGCAGTGATTTCGGCAGGGCCGCGAGCGGGAGCTACACCTTC; v_call: TRBV25-1; d_call: .; j_call: TRBJ1-2; clone_size: .
cdr3_aa: CAWSVNRGTGELFF; cdr3_nt: TGTGCCTGGAGTGTTAACAGGGGGACCGGGGAGCTGTTTTTT; v_call: TRBV30; d_call: TRBD1; j_call: TRBJ2-2; clone_size: .
cdr3_aa: CASSQVAGSNTEAFF; cdr3_nt: TGCGCCAGCAGCCAAGTTGCAGGGTCGAACACTGAAGCTTTCTTT; v_call: TRBV4-3; d_call: .; j_call: TRBJ1-1; clone_size: .
cdr3_aa: CASSLDSSSGTQYF; cdr3_nt: TGTGCCAGCAGCTTAGATTCGTCATCGGGGACCCAGTACTTC; v_call: TRBV7-2; d_call: .; j_call: TRBJ2-5; clone_size: .
cdr3_aa: CSSSSATEPLHF; cdr3_nt: TGTTCCAGCAGCTCCGCCACAGAGCCCCTCCACTTT; v_call: TRBV7-9; d_call: .; j_call: TRBJ1-6; clone_size: .
cdr3_aa: CASSLDGRSYNEQFF; cdr3_nt: TGTGCCAGCAGCTTAGATGGGCGATCCTACAATGAGCAGTTCTTC; v_call: TRBV7-2; d_call: .; j_call: TRBJ2-1; clone_size: .
cdr3_aa: CARRRTEAFF; cdr3_nt: TGTGCCAGGCGAAGAACTGAAGCTTTCTTT; v_call: TRBV21-1; d_call: .; j_call: TRBJ1-1; clone_size: .
cdr3_aa: CASSFRENTEAFF; cdr3_nt: TGTGCCAGCAGTTTTCGAGAAAACACTGAAGCTTTCTTT; v_call: TRBV27; d_call: .; j_call: TRBJ1-1; clone_size: .
cdr3_aa: CASRPQMNTEAFF; cdr3_nt: TGTGCCAGCAGACCACAGATGAACACTGAAGCTTTCTTT; v_call: TRBV7-9; d_call: .; j_call: TRBJ1-1; clone_size: .
cdr3_aa: CASSLAERTNTGELFF; cdr3_nt: TGTGCCAGCAGCTTGGCCGAGCGGACGAACACCGGGGAGCTGTTTTTT; v_call: TRBV5-8; d_call: .; j_call: TRBJ2-2; clone_size: .
cdr3_aa: CASSVVAGQETQYF; cdr3_nt: TGTGCCAGCAGCGTAGTAGCGGGGCAAGAGACCCAGTACTTC; v_call: TRBV9; d_call: TRBD2; j_call: TRBJ2-5; clone_size: .
cdr3_aa: CASSQQEDYGYTF; cdr3_nt: TGTGCCAGCTCACAGCAAGAGGACTATGGCTACACCTTC; v_call: TRBV18; d_call: .; j_call: TRBJ1-2; clone_size: .
cdr3_aa: CASSSTGAGNTIYF; cdr3_nt: TGTGCCAGCAGTTCGACAGGGGCTGGAAACACCATATATTTT; v_call: TRBV7-9; d_call: TRBD1; j_call: TRBJ1-3; clone_size: .
cdr3_aa: CASTNRLARNEQFF; cdr3_nt: TGTGCCAGCACGAACAGGCTAGCGCGAAATGAGCAGTTCTTC; v_call: TRBV18; d_call: .; j_call: TRBJ2-1; clone_size: .
cdr3_aa: CSVEEAGDTEAFF; cdr3_nt: TGCAGCGTTGAAGAGGCCGGGGACACTGAAGCTTTCTTT; v_call: TRBV29-1; d_call: .; j_call: TRBJ1-1; clone_size: .
cdr3_aa: CASSKDCQGVCGYTF; cdr3_nt: TGTGCCAGCAGCAAAGACTGCCAGGGGGTCTGTGGCTACACCTTC; v_call: TRBV21-1; d_call: .; j_call: TRBJ1-2; clone_size: .
cdr3_aa: CASSPRGAFGTDTQYF; cdr3_nt: TGTGCCAGTAGTCCACGTGGGGCATTTGGAACAGATACGCAGTATTTT; v_call: TRBV19; d_call: .; j_call: TRBJ2-3; clone_size: .
cdr3_aa: CAGPTKRASSNYGYTF; cdr3_nt: TGTGCCGGACCCACCAAGAGGGCGTCGTCTAACTATGGCTACACCTTC; v_call: TRBV30; d_call: .; j_call: TRBJ1-2; clone_size: .
cdr3_aa: CSAGLVVGGGDTQYF; cdr3_nt: TGCAGCGCCGGCCTCGTTGTGGGAGGTGGAGATACGCAGTATTTT; v_call: TRBV29-1; d_call: .; j_call: TRBJ2-3; clone_size: once
cdr3_aa: CAWCPPSSNYGYTF; cdr3_nt: TGTGCCTGGTGCCCCCCTAGCTCTAACTATGGCTACACCTTC; v_call: TRBV30; d_call: .; j_call: TRBJ1-2; clone_size: .
cdr3_aa: CASSQAGGYEQYF; cdr3_nt: TGTGCCAGCAGTCAAGCGGGAGGCTACGAGCAGTACTTC; v_call: TRBV6-1; d_call: TRBD2; j_call: TRBJ2-7; clone_size: .
cdr3_aa: CASSLFGQGASTEAFF; cdr3_nt: TGTGCCAGCAGCCTCTTCGGTCAGGGGGCGAGCACTGAAGCTTTCTTT; v_call: TRBV14; d_call: TRBD1; j_call: TRBJ1-1; clone_size: .
cdr3_aa: CASSPTVNTEAFF; cdr3_nt: TGTGCCAGTAGTCCCACAGTGAACACTGAAGCTTTCTTT; v_call: TRBV19; d_call: .; j_call: TRBJ1-1; clone_size: .
cdr3_aa: CASSPGTSDQETQYF; cdr3_nt: TGTGCCAGCTCACCGGGGACTAGCGACCAAGAGACCCAGTACTTC; v_call: TRBV18; d_call: TRBD2; j_call: TRBJ2-5; clone_size: .
cdr3_aa: CASRTGVPSTEAFF; cdr3_nt: TGCGCCAGCAGAACAGGGGTCCCCAGCACTGAAGCTTTCTTT; v_call: TRBV4-1; d_call: TRBD1; j_call: TRBJ1-1; clone_size: .
cdr3_aa: CASSRQRGETQYF; cdr3_nt: TGTGCCAGTAGTCGGCAAAGGGGGGAGACCCAGTACTTC; v_call: TRBV19; d_call: .; j_call: TRBJ2-5; clone_size: .
cdr3_aa: CASSRLSSYNEQFF; cdr3_nt: TGTGCCAGCAGTAGACTCAGCTCCTACAATGAGCAGTTCTTC; v_call: TRBV27; d_call: .; j_call: TRBJ2-1; clone_size: few
cdr3_aa: CASSQDRTGGRYGYTF; cdr3_nt: TGTGCCAGCAGCCAAGATCGTACAGGGGGCAGGTATGGCTACACCTTC; v_call: TRBV4-2; d_call: TRBD1; j_call: TRBJ1-2; clone_size: .
cdr3_aa: CASRVIDRGRYEQYF; cdr3_nt: TGCGCCAGCAGAGTCATAGACAGGGGGAGATACGAGCAGTACTTC; v_call: TRBV10-2; d_call: TRBD1; j_call: TRBJ2-7; clone_size: .
cdr3_aa: CARGLAGGNEQFF; cdr3_nt: TGTGCCAGGGGACTAGCGGGGGGGAATGAGCAGTTCTTC; v_call: TRBV2; d_call: TRBD2; j_call: TRBJ2-1; clone_size: few
cdr3_aa: CAISGGLAGATGELFF; cdr3_nt: TGTGCCATCAGTGGGGGACTAGCGGGGGCCACCGGGGAGCTGTTTTTT; v_call: TRBV10-3; d_call: TRBD2; j_call: TRBJ2-2; clone_size: .
cdr3_aa: CASSLPEYEQYF; cdr3_nt: TGTGCCAGCAGCTTACCGGAGTACGAGCAGTACTTC; v_call: TRBV7-2; d_call: .; j_call: TRBJ2-7; clone_size: .
cdr3_aa: CASSYSGQGFAGELFF; cdr3_nt: TGTGCCAGCAGTTACTCGGGACAGGGGTTCGCCGGGGAGCTGTTTTTT; v_call: TRBV6-5; d_call: TRBD1; j_call: TRBJ2-2; clone_size: .
cdr3_aa: CASSFAGTGGDEQYF; cdr3_nt: TGCGCCAGCAGCTTCGCCGGGACAGGGGGCGACGAGCAGTACTTC; v_call: TRBV5-1; d_call: TRBD1; j_call: TRBJ2-7; clone_size: .
cdr3_aa: CASSSHRGEATEAFF; cdr3_nt: TGTGCCAGCAGTTCTCACAGGGGTGAGGCCACTGAAGCTTTCTTT; v_call: TRBV27; d_call: TRBD1; j_call: TRBJ1-1; clone_size: once
cdr3_aa: CASSLRGQANQPQHF; cdr3_nt: TGCGCCAGCAGCTTAAGAGGACAGGCCAATCAGCCCCAGCATTTT; v_call: TRBV5-1; d_call: TRBD1; j_call: TRBJ1-5; clone_size: few
cdr3_aa: CASSFNSNLGNTIYF; cdr3_nt: TGTGCCAGCAGTTTCAACTCGAACCTTGGAAACACCATATATTTT; v_call: TRBV27; d_call: .; j_call: TRBJ1-3; clone_size: .
cdr3_aa: CSVGPGGEKLFF; cdr3_nt: TGCAGCGTCGGCCCGGGAGGAGAAAAACTGTTTTTT; v_call: TRBV29-1; d_call: .; j_call: TRBJ1-4; clone_size: .
cdr3_aa: CASTGTALTEAFF; cdr3_nt: TGTGCCAGTACCGGCACAGCTCTTACTGAAGCTTTCTTT; v_call: TRBV19; d_call: .; j_call: TRBJ1-1; clone_size: few
cdr3_aa: CASSTGGNQPQHF; cdr3_nt: TGTGCCAGCAGCACAGGGGGCAATCAGCCCCAGCATTTT; v_call: TRBV7-2; d_call: TRBD1; j_call: TRBJ1-5; clone_size: few
cdr3_aa: CASSLREEQFF; cdr3_nt: TGTGCCAGCAGCTTACGGGAGGAGCAGTTCTTC; v_call: TRBV7-9; d_call: .; j_call: TRBJ2-1; clone_size: once
cdr3_aa: CASWTGRDTQYF; cdr3_nt: TGTGCCAGCTGGACAGGAAGAGATACGCAGTATTTT; v_call: TRBV28; d_call: TRBD1; j_call: TRBJ2-3; clone_size: .
cdr3_aa: CASSLGQSYGYTF; cdr3_nt: TGTGCCAGCAGCTTGGGACAGAGCTATGGCTACACCTTC; v_call: TRBV5-5; d_call: .; j_call: TRBJ1-2; clone_size: .
cdr3_aa: CASSEYQEEQFF; cdr3_nt: TGTGCCAGCAGTGAATACCAGGAAGAGCAGTTCTTC; v_call: TRBV25-1; d_call: .; j_call: TRBJ2-1; clone_size: few
cdr3_aa: CASRQRQGITEAFF; cdr3_nt: TGTGCCAGCAGACAGAGACAGGGCATCACTGAAGCTTTCTTT; v_call: TRBV6-1; d_call: TRBD1; j_call: TRBJ1-1; clone_size: .
cdr3_aa: CASSLVVSDNTDTQYF; cdr3_nt: TGTGCCAGCAGCTTGGTTGTTAGCGACAACACAGATACGCAGTATTTT; v_call: TRBV5-6; d_call: .; j_call: TRBJ2-3; clone_size: .
cdr3_aa: CASSSDLEAFF; cdr3_nt: TGCGCCAGCAGTTCAGATCTTGAAGCTTTCTTT; v_call: TRBV5-1; d_call: .; j_call: TRBJ1-1; clone_size: .